Presented here are 7 T cell receptor beta chains from one specimen sequenced in a study of cytomegalovirus exposure and HLA in healthy donors. Primers: 60 Vbeta forward and 13 Jbeta reverse. Sequencing used immunoSEQ multiplex PCR; TCRdb keeps in-frame clones, though not all of them. The table includes about 100,000 clones, roughly 75% detected once. The sequenced material came from PBMCs. The receptor set was obtained from a man between 25 and 39 years old in good health and CMV-seronegative.

The CDR3 loop is CASSYRQGALSGANVLTF. In nucleotides, the CDR3 is TGTGCCAGCAGCTATCGACAGGGGGCGCTTTCTGGGGCCAACGTCCTGACTTTC. The V and J genes are TRBV5-6 and TRBJ2-6, with 10 bases lining up with TRBD1. The germline V gene has CDR1 SGHDT and CDR2 YYEEEE. The CDR3 loop spans 18 amino acids. V lost 3 bases to trimming and J lost 1 base; unmatched junction nucleotides: 7.

This clone was detected only a few times. This chain's CDR3 is CASSVGGSTYNEQFF. The CDR3 region has the DNA TGTGCCAGCAGTGTAGGCGGGAGCACCTACAATGAGCAGTTCTTC. V is TRBV2 and J is TRBJ2-1, with 7 bases aligning to TRBD2. The CDR3 is 15 residues long. The V gene end was trimmed by 4 bases and the J gene end by 2 bases; junction bases not matched to a gene: 5. The germline gives CDR1 SNHLY, CDR2 FYNNEI.

This sequence joins TRBV29-1 and TRBJ2-7; a possible D gene is TRBD1 (6 bases). The V gene lost 7 bases and the J gene lost 0 bases, with 13 bases spanning the gap. Germline CDR1 reads SQVTM; CDR2 reads ANQGSEA. This CDR3 is built from 13 residues. The CDR3 bases are TGCAGCGCTTCGACAGGAAACTCCTACGAGCAGTACTTC. Translating gives CSASTGNSYEQYF.

The chain is built from TRBV7-9 and TRBJ2-3; the match to TRBD2 covers 8 bases. Germline values: CDR1 SEHNR, CDR2 FQNEAQ (reference sequence). The CDR3 has 15 amino acids. The ends lost 0 bases at V and 6 bases at J; junction bases unmatched: 5. CDR3 bases: TGTGCCAGCAGCTTAGCGCGGGGGGTGGTTGATACGCAGTATTTT. Translation gives CASSLARGVVDTQYF.

The genes are TRBV7-9 and TRBJ2-7; 8 bases are a match to TRBD1. V was clipped by 3 bases and J by 4 bases; unmatched bases: 11. The CDR3 is 16 residues long. Germline V gives CDR1 SEHNR, CDR2 FQNEAQ (reference sequence). CDR3 coding DNA: TGTGCCAGCAGCTTCGGACCGGGACAGGTGACATACGAGCAGTACTTC. Protein product: CASSFGPGQVTYEQYF.

The chain links TRBV5-8 to TRBJ1-2; D remains ambiguous. CDR1 and CDR2 from the germline V gene are SGHTS and YDEGEE. CDR3 length equals 12 residues. V was cut by 5 bases and J by 6 bases, with 11 bases left in between. CDR3 coding DNA: TGTGCCAGCAGGAGGGAGACGGATGGCTACACCTTC. This sequence encodes CASRRETDGYTF.

This clone was observed once. V gene TRBV18 combines with J gene TRBJ2-7; a possible D gene is TRBD1 (5 bases). V was cut by 1 base and J by 3 bases, with 10 bases left in between. CDR3 size: 14 residues. In germline, CDR1 is KGHSH, CDR2 LQKENI. Written as DNA, the CDR3 is TGTGCCAGCTCACCACTCGGACACCTCTACGAGCAGTACTTC. Encoded protein: CASSPLGHLYEQYF.